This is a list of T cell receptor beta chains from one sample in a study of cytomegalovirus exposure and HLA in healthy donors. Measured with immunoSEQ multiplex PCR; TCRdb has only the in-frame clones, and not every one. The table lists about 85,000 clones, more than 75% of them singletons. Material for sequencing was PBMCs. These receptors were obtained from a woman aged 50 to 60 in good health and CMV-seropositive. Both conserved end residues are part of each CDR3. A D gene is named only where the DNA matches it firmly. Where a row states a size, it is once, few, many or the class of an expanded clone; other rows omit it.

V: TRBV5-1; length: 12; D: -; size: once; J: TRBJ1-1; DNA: TGCGCCAGCAGCTGGGGGGGCACTGAAGCTTTCTTT; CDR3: CASSWGGTEAFF
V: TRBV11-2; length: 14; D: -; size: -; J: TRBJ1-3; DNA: TGTGCCAGCAGAACCGGGGGGGCTGGAAACACCATATATTTT; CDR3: CASRTGGAGNTIYF
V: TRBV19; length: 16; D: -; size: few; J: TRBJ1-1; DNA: TGTGCCAGTAGTTCCCCTTTCAGGATACTGAACACTGAAGCTTTCTTT; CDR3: CASSSPFRILNTEAFF
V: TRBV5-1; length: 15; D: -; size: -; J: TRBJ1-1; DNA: TGCGCCAGCAGCTTTCAAACAGGCTCGAACACTGAAGCTTTCTTT; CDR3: CASSFQTGSNTEAFF
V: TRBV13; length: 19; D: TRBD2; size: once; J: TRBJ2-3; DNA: TGTGCCAGCAGCCAACCGGGACTAGCGGGAGGGCCAAATTCAGATACGCAGTATTTT; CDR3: CASSQPGLAGGPNSDTQYF
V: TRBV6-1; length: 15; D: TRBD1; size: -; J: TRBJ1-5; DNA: TGTGCCAGCATCCCCGGGACAGGGTACAATCAGCCCCAGCATTTT; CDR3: CASIPGTGYNQPQHF
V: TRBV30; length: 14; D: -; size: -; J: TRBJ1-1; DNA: TGTGCCTGGAGTGGGGGACATAAGAACACTGAAGCTTTCTTT; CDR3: CAWSGGHKNTEAFF
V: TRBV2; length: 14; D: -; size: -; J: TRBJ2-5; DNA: TGTGCCAGCGGCCTGGACGGAGGAGGCTGGAGGCAGTACTTC; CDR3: CASGLDGGGWRQYF
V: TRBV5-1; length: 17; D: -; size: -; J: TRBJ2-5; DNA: TGCGCCAGCAGCTCATTACTTTTTCCTGGTGGTGAAGAGACCCAGTACTTC; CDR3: CASSSLLFPGGEETQYF
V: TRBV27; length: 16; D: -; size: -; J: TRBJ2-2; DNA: TGTGCCAGCAGTTTCACCGGGAACCTGAACACCGGGGAGCTGTTTTTT; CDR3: CASSFTGNLNTGELFF
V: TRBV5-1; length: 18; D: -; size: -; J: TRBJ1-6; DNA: TGCGCCAGCAGCCTGTCGTGGCAGGGAGGGATATTAGGTTCACCCCTCCACTTT; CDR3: CASSLSWQGGILGSPLHF
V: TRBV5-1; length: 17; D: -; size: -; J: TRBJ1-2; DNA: TGCGCCAGCAGCTTGGGAGGAGGCGCCGTATCTAACTATGGCTACACCTTC; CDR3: CASSLGGGAVSNYGYTF
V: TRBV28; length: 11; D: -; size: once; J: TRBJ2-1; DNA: TGTGCCAGCGGGCAGGAGGATGAGCAGTTCTTC; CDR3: CASGQEDEQFF
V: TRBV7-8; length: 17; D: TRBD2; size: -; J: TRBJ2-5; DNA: TGTGCCAGCAGCCTTTGGACTAGCGGGAGGGCCGGCGAGACCCAGTACTTC; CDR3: CASSLWTSGRAGETQYF